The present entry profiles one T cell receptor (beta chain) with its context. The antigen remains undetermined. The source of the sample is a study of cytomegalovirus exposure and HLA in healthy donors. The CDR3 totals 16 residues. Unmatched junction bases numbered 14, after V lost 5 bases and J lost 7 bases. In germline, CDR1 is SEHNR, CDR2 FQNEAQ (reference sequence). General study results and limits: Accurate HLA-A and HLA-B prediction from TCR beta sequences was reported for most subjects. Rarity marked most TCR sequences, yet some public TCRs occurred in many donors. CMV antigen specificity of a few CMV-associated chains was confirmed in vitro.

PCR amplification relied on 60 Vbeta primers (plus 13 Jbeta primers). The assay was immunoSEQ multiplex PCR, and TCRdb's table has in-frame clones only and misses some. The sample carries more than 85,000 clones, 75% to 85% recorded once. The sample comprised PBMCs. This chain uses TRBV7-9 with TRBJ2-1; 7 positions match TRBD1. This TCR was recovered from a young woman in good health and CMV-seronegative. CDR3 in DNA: TGTGCCAGCAGCCTGGACGGGACAGCCTTTAGGAATGAGCAGTTCTTC. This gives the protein CASSLDGTAFRNEQFF.